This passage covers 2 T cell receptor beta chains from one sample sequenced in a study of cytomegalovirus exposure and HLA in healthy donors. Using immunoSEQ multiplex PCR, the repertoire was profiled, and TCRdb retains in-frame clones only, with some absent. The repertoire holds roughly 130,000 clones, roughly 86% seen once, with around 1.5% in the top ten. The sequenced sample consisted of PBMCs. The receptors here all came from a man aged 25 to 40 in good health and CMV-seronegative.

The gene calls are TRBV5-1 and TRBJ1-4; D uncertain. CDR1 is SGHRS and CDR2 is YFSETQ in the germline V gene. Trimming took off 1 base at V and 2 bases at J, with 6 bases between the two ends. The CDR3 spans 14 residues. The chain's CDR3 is CASSLIPTNEKLFF. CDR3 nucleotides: TGCGCCAGCAGCTTGATTCCGACTAATGAAAAACTGTTTTTT.

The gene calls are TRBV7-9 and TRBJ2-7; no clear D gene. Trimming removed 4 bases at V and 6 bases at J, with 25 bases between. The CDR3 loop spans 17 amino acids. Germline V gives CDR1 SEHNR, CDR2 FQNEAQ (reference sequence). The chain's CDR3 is CASSSTLMITSSLEQYF. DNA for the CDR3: TGTGCCAGCAGCTCAACCCTAATGATAACCTCCTCTCTCGAGCAGTACTTC.